The text below deals with one T cell receptor (beta chain). The sample is drawn from a study of blood T cell repertoires in COVID-19. The V gene lost 4 bases and the J gene lost 1 base, with 17 bases spanning the gap. The CDR3 has 16 residues. Per the germline V gene, CDR1 is SGDLS and CDR2 is YYNGEE. Produced via immunoSEQ multiplex PCR; TCRdb's table is partial and in-frame only. The sample has approximately 240,000 clones; more than 70% are singletons. The TCR was taken from a woman aged 35 to 49 who had recovered from COVID-19. This sequence joins TRBV9 and TRBJ2-5, with D unclear. The sequencing input was peripheral blood. In DNA form, the CDR3 reads TGTGCCAGCAGCCGCTCGCCTCAGGCTCTCCAAGAGACCCAGTACTTC. Translating gives CASSRSPQALQETQYF. The entire variable domain, with the rest obtained from reference TRBV9 and TRBJ2-5, is as follows: DSGVTQTPKHLITATGQRVTLRCSPRSGDLSVYWYQQSLDQGLQFLIQYYNGEERAKGNILERFSAQQFPDLHSELNLSSLELGDSALYFCASSRSPQALQETQYFGPGTRLLVL.